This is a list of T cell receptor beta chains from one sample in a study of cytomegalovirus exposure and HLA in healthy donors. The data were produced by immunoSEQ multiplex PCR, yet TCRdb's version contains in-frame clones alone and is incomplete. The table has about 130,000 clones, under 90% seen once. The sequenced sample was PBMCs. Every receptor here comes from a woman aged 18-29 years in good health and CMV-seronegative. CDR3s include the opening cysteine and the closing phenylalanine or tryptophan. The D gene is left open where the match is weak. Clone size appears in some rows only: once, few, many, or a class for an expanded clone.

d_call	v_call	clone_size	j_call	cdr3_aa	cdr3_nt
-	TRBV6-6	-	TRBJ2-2	CASSYLAVNTGELFF	TGTGCCAGCAGTTACCTGGCTGTGAACACCGGGGAGCTGTTTTTT
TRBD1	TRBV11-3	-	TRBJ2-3	CASSLLFSGTGVPTDTQYF	TGTGCCAGCAGCTTGTTGTTTTCCGGGACAGGGGTCCCCACAGATACGCAGTATTTT
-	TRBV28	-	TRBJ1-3	CASSYVHSGNTIYF	TGTGCCAGCAGTTATGTTCACTCTGGAAACACCATATATTTT
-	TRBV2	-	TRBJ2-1	CASVDVAFGEQFF	TGTGCCAGCGTGGACGTAGCGTTTGGTGAGCAGTTCTTC
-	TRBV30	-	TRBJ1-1	CALGVTTEAFF	TGTGCCTTGGGAGTAACGACTGAAGCTTTCTTT
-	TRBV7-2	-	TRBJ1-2	CASSLSLGASRYGYTF	TGTGCCAGCAGCTTAAGTTTGGGGGCGTCGCGCTATGGCTACACCTTC
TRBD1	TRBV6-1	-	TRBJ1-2	CASSEGWQGAVYGYTF	TGTGCCAGCAGTGAAGGGTGGCAGGGGGCGGTTTATGGCTACACCTTC
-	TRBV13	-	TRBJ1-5	CASSFNRYSNQPQHF	TGTGCCAGCAGCTTTAACAGGTATAGCAATCAGCCCCAGCATTTT
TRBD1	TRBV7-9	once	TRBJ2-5	CASRRTGKLQETQYF	TGTGCCAGCCGACGGACAGGAAAACTTCAAGAGACCCAGTACTTC
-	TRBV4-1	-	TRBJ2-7	CASSQDGDSLYEQYF	TGCGCCAGCAGCCAAGATGGTGACAGCCTCTACGAGCAGTACTTC
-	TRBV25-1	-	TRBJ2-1	CASSGGADNEQFF	TGTGCCAGCAGTGGCGGGGCAGACAATGAGCAGTTCTTC
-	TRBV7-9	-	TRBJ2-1	CASSLRSEQFF	TGTGCCAGCAGCTTACGTAGTGAGCAGTTCTTC
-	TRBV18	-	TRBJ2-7	CASSPRIGDEQYF	TGTGCCAGCTCACCAAGGATTGGAGACGAGCAGTACTTC
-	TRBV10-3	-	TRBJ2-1	CAISARGTEGNEQFF	TGTGCCATCAGTGCCCGCGGGACAGAAGGCAATGAGCAGTTCTTC
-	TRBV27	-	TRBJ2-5	CASSPYRGTQYF	TGTGCCAGCAGTCCATACCGAGGGACCCAGTACTTC
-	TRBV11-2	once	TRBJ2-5	CASSLEGGLETQYF	TGTGCCAGCAGCTTAGAGGGGGGATTGGAGACCCAGTACTTC
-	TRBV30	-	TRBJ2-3	CAWGHRRRRPDTQYF	TGTGCCTGGGGTCACCGCAGGCGTCGGCCAGATACGCAGTATTTT
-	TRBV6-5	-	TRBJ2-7	CASSYASGNYYEQYF	TGTGCCAGCAGTTACGCGAGCGGAAATTACTACGAGCAGTACTTC
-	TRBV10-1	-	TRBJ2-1	CASSSMTDYNEQFF	TGCGCCAGCAGTTCGATGACAGATTACAATGAGCAGTTCTTC
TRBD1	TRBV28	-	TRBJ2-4	CASSILSLKGAGSLAKNIQYF	TGTGCCAGCAGCATCTTATCCCTAAAGGGGGCGGGTAGCTTAGCCAAAAACATTCAGTACTTC
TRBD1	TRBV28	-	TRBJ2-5	CASSLRTGGETQYF	TGTGCCAGCAGCCTCAGGACAGGGGGAGAGACCCAGTACTTC
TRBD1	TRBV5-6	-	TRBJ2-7	CASRLQGESYEQYF	TGTGCCAGCCGGCTACAGGGGGAATCTTACGAGCAGTACTTC
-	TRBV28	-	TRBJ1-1	CASSLSWGGRTEAFF	TGTGCCAGCAGTTTATCATGGGGCGGGAGGACTGAAGCTTTCTTT
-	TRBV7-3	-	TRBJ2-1	CASSLQGGTAYNEQFF	TGTGCCAGCAGCTTACAGGGCGGCACGGCGTACAATGAGCAGTTCTTC
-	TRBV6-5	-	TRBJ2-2	CASSPETGNTGELFF	TGTGCCAGCAGTCCCGAGACAGGGAACACCGGGGAGCTGTTTTTT
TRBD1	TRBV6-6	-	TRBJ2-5	CASSYPQGVIETQYF	TGTGCCAGCAGTTACCCCCAGGGGGTTATAGAGACCCAGTACTTC
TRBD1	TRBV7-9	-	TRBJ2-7	CASSKVTGTYEQYF	TGTGCCAGCAGCAAAGTGACAGGGACGTACGAGCAGTACTTC
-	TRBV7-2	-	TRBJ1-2	CASSLVNFNYGYTF	TGTGCCAGCAGCTTAGTCAACTTTAACTATGGCTACACCTTC
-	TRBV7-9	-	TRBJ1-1	CASSSDRNTEAFF	TGTGCCAGCAGCTCAGACAGGAACACTGAAGCTTTCTTT
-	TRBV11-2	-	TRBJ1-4	CASSLAPSSREKLFF	TGTGCCAGCAGCTTAGCCCCGTCCTCGCGGGAAAAACTGTTTTTT
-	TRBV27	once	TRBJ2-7	CASSLGAGNYEQYF	TGTGCCAGCAGTTTAGGGGCAGGGAACTACGAGCAGTACTTC
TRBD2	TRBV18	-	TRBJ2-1	CASSRTGGSYNEQFF	TGTGCCAGCTCAAGGACTGGCGGGAGCTACAATGAGCAGTTCTTC
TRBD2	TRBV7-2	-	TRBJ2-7	CASSPGTSGYEQYF	TGTGCCAGCAGCCCAGGGACTAGCGGTTACGAGCAGTACTTC
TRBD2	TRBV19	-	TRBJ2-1	CASSKTSGSWPVF	TGTGCCAGTAGTAAGACTAGCGGGAGCTGGCCGGTCTTC
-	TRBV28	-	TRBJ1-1	CASTGTEAFF	TGTGCCAGCACGGGAACTGAAGCTTTCTTT
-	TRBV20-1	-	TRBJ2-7	CSATRGEQYF	TGCAGTGCAACCAGGGGCGAGCAGTACTTC
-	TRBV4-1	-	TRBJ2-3	CASSRAAYGTDTQYF	TGCGCCAGCAGCCGTGCAGCGTACGGCACAGATACGCAGTATTTT
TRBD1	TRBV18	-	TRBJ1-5	CASSQTGAGQPQHF	TGTGCCAGCTCACAAACAGGGGCGGGCCAGCCCCAGCATTTT
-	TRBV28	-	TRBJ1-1	CASTPPRQGNTEAFF	TGTGCCAGCACCCCCCCCCGGCAGGGGAACACTGAAGCTTTCTTT
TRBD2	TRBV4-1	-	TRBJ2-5	CASSQTTSGSRASKETQYF	TGCGCCAGCAGCCAAACGACTAGCGGGAGCAGGGCCTCGAAAGAGACCCAGTACTTC
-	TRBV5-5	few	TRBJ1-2	CASSLAGTGNYGYTF	TGTGCCAGCAGCTTGGCCGGTACAGGTAACTATGGCTACACCTTC
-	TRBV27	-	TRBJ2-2	CASSSYSGAANTGELFF	TGTGCCAGCAGTTCCTATTCAGGGGCGGCGAACACCGGGGAGCTGTTTTTT
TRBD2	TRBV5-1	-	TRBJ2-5	CASSAGGSGQETQYF	TGCGCCAGCAGCGCCGGGGGGAGCGGACAAGAGACCCAGTACTTC
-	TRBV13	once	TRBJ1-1	CASSLTTRNTEAFF	TGTGCCAGCAGCTTAACGACAAGGAACACTGAAGCTTTCTTT
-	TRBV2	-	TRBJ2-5	CASTQGETQYF	TGTGCCAGCACCCAGGGAGAGACCCAGTACTTC